The 23 T cell receptor beta chains listed next were all sequenced from one sample in a study of cytomegalovirus exposure and HLA in healthy donors. Both 60 Vbeta primers and 13 Jbeta primers went into the PCR. The assay was immunoSEQ multiplex PCR, and TCRdb's table has in-frame clones only and misses some. This table holds 92,000 or so clones, more than 55% found once. Material: PBMCs. The origin of the receptors is a woman aged 50 to 65 in good health and CMV-seropositive.

The rearrangement joins TRBV5-1 to TRBJ2-6; TRBD2 might be the D (6 bases). This CDR3 is built from 16 residues. V was clipped by 0 bases and J by 1 base, with 8 bases between them. Germline V gives CDR1 SGHRS, CDR2 YFSETQ. As DNA, the CDR3 is TGCGCCAGCAGCTTGGCGGGGGATTCTGGGGCCAACGTCCTGACTTTC. It yields the protein CASSLAGDSGANVLTF.

This sequence joins TRBV7-9 and TRBJ2-3, with D possibly being TRBD2 (6 bases). V was pared by 4 bases and J by 4 bases, with 21 bases between. Germline CDR1 and CDR2: SEHNR and FQNEAQ (reference sequence). This CDR3 comprises 17 residues. The CDR3 loop is CASSSVSAGPGADTQYF. The CDR3 DNA follows: TGTGCCAGCAGCTCTGTGTCGGCGGGACCCGGGGCAGATACGCAGTATTTT.

The chain combines TRBV19 with TRBJ1-2; D is perhaps TRBD1 (5 bases). Per the germline V gene, CDR1 is LNHDA and CDR2 is SQIVND (reference sequence). The CDR3 is made up of 14 amino acids. Trimming left V 6 bases short and J 3 bases short, with 14 bases between. The CDR3 is CASSSPGRDYGYTF. As DNA, the CDR3 is TGTGCCAGTAGCTCCCCAGGGCGCGACTATGGCTACACCTTC.

This clone was found a few times. The chain is built from TRBV30 and TRBJ1-1; D uncertain. The V gene's germline CDR1 is GTSNPN and CDR2 SVGIG (reference sequence). V shed 2 bases and J shed 2 bases, with 3 bases lying between them. CDR3 size: 11 residues. The CDR3 bases are TGTGCCTGGAGTCTTAACACTGAAGCTTTCTTT. Encoded protein: CAWSLNTEAFF.

The table lists this clone with many counts. CDR3 sequence (DNA): TGTGCCAGCAGCTTAGATCGGATGGGGACAGGGAGTACTGAAGCTTTCTTT. It yields the protein CASSLDRMGTGSTEAFF. The rearrangement uses TRBV7-6 and TRBJ1-1; 9 bases map to TRBD1. The germline gives CDR1 SGHVS, CDR2 FNYEAQ. The ends lost 1 base at V and 5 bases at J; junction bases unmatched: 11. The CDR3 is 17 residues long.

The chain carries TRBV7-9 and TRBJ1-2, with D perhaps matching TRBD1 (5 bases). The CDR3 consists of 15 residues. The germline gives CDR1 SEHNR, CDR2 FQNEAQ (reference sequence). The ends were cut back, 1 base at V and 7 bases at J, with 16 bases in the middle. CDR3 nucleotides: TGTGCCAGCAGCTTAGGGGTTTCAGGGTCTTTTGGCTACACCTTC. This encodes CASSLGVSGSFGYTF.

The V and J genes are TRBV10-3 and TRBJ1-4; 8 positions match TRBD1. This CDR3 is 13 amino acids long. V lost 8 bases and J lost 8; bases outside the gene matches: 7. CDR1 ENHRY and CDR2 SYGVKD come from the germline V gene. The CDR3 protein is CAIGTGGNEKLFF. The CDR3 coding sequence is TGTGCCATCGGGACAGGAGGTAACGAAAAACTGTTTTTT.

This chain uses TRBV4-2 with TRBJ2-3; TRBD2 aligns across 9 bases. V was clipped by 3 bases and J by 3 bases; unmatched bases: 7. This CDR3 region has 16 residues. The V gene's germline CDR1 is LGHNA and CDR2 YNFKEQ. The CDR3 region is CASSHRSGGPTDTQYF. CDR3 nucleotides: TGTGCCAGCAGCCACCGGAGCGGGGGGCCTACAGATACGCAGTATTTT.

This chain connects TRBV5-6 to TRBJ1-2; D gene ambiguous. V lost 4 bases and J 4 bases, leaving 14 bases between the germline ends. Germline values: CDR1 SGHDT, CDR2 YYEEEE. The CDR3 contains 14 residues. This CDR3 is CASSPVARSYGYTF. DNA for the CDR3: TGTGCCAGCAGCCCGGTCGCCAGGTCCTATGGCTACACCTTC.

The gene calls are TRBV5-1 and TRBJ1-4; TRBD1 matches 7 bases. Germline loops: CDR1 SGHRS, CDR2 YFSETQ. V was pared by 5 bases and J by 4 bases, with 8 bases of the junction left unmatched. The CDR3 is 15 residues long. The CDR3 protein is CASRTTGAFNEKLFF. The DNA for the CDR3 is TGCGCCAGCAGAACAACAGGGGCGTTTAATGAAAAACTGTTTTTT.

The rearrangement joins TRBV2 to TRBJ1-2; 9 bases are a match to TRBD1. Unmatched junction bases numbered 4, after V lost 5 bases and J lost 3 bases. This CDR3 is 14 amino acids long. Germline V gene sequence: CDR1 SNHLY, CDR2 FYNNEI. CDR3 DNA: TGTGCCAGCAGTCTACAGGGGGCCGACTATGGCTACACCTTC. Its protein product is CASSLQGADYGYTF.

The genes are TRBV6-1 and TRBJ2-3; TRBD2 might be the D (6 bases). Trimming removed 2 bases at V and 2 bases at J, with 20 bases between. The V gene's germline CDR1 is MNHNS and CDR2 SASEGT. CDR3 length: 18 amino acids. CDR3 region: CASSELEFGGLPTDTQYF. The CDR3 DNA sequence: TGTGCCAGCAGTGAATTGGAGTTCGGGGGACTCCCCACAGATACGCAGTATTTT.

This chain uses TRBV25-1 with TRBJ1-3, with D perhaps TRBD1 (6 bases). CDR3 length: 14 amino acids. V lost 6 bases and J 7 bases, leaving 16 bases between the germline ends. Per germline, CDR1 MGHDK and CDR2 SYGVNS. CDR3 DNA: TGTGCCAGCAGCCGGGACATCACCTCTAACACCATATATTTT. As protein: CASSRDITSNTIYF.

CDR3 amino acids: CASSFLGAATNEKLFF. In DNA form, the CDR3 reads TGTGCCAGCAGCTTTCTAGGGGCGGCAACTAATGAAAAACTGTTTTTT. The rearrangement links TRBV5-5 to TRBJ1-4, with TRBD1 as a possible D gene (5 bases). CDR3 length: 16 residues. V shed 2 bases and J shed 0 bases, with 11 bases lying between them. The V gene's germline CDR1 is SGHKS and CDR2 YYEKEE (reference sequence). Looking up the rest from reference TRBV5-5 and TRBJ1-4 gives the full variable domain: DAGVTQSPTHLIKTRGQQVTLRCSPISGHKSVSWYQQVLGQGPQFIFQYYEKEERGRGNFPDRFSARQFPNYSSELNVNALLLGDSALYLCASSFLGAATNEKLFFGSGTQLSVL.

The chain recombines TRBV28 with TRBJ1-4; 8 bases line up with TRBD1. The CDR3 covers 16 residues. The germline CDR1 and CDR2 sequences are MDHEN and SYDVKM. The junction had 5 bases not matched to a gene; V was cut back by 3 bases and J by 2 bases. The CDR3 nucleotides are TGTGCCAGCAGTTTGTCACAGGGGGGGACTAATGAAAAACTGTTTTTT. Its protein product is CASSLSQGGTNEKLFF.

The chain employs TRBV5-1 and TRBJ1-1; D possibly corresponds to TRBD1 (6 bases). The CDR3 is made up of 16 amino acids. V lost 0 bases and J lost 2, with 14 bases in between. Germline values: CDR1 SGHRS, CDR2 YFSETQ. The CDR3 DNA follows: TGCGCCAGCAGCTTGGGAAGGACAGTCTTAAACACTGAAGCTTTCTTT. It encodes CASSLGRTVLNTEAFF.

The chain couples TRBV9 to TRBJ2-2; possible D gene TRBD1, 5 bases. CDR1 is SGDLS, CDR2 YYNGEE, per germline. The CDR3 length is 17 residues. Trimming pared 3 bases from V and 2 bases from J, leaving 17 bases between. CDR3 nucleotide sequence: TGTGCCAGCAGCGACAGCAGGGAAGCCGCCAACACCGGGGAGCTGTTTTTT. It specifies CASSDSREAANTGELFF.

V gene TRBV11-2 combines with J gene TRBJ2-7; D possibly corresponds to TRBD1 (6 bases). The CDR3 consists of 15 residues. V was trimmed by 4 bases and J by 4 bases, leaving 17 bases between them. Germline V gene lookup returns CDR1 SGHAT and CDR2 FQNNGV. The CDR3 is CASSWTDTGSYEQYF. The CDR3 DNA reads as TGTGCCAGCAGCTGGACAGATACTGGGAGTTACGAGCAGTACTTC.

V and J are TRBV5-8 and TRBJ1-4; 10 bases are shared with TRBD1. V shed 6 bases and J 6 bases; nucleotides not matched to a gene: 11. Germline lookup yields CDR1 SGHTS and CDR2 YDEGEE. This CDR3 has 16 amino acids. CDR3 bases: TGTGCCAGCAACTCGGGACAGGGGAATCTTGATGAAAAACTGTTTTTT. Translated: CASNSGQGNLDEKLFF.

There are a few counts of this clone. J is TRBJ2-1 and V is TRBV29-1, with 14 bases matching TRBD2. There are 17 residues in the CDR3. Germline-derived CDR1 and CDR2 are SQVTM and ANQGSEA. The J segment lost 8 bases and the V segment lost 2 bases, leaving 11 bases of the junction unmatched. The CDR3, as DNA: TGCAGCGTTGAACCGGGACTAGCGGGGGACTTGGGGGATGAGCAGTTCTTC. Residues: CSVEPGLAGDLGDEQFF.

V gene TRBV5-1 combines with J gene TRBJ2-3, with a weak D call TRBD2 (6 bases). Germline V gives CDR1 SGHRS, CDR2 YFSETQ. The CDR3 runs 16 residues. The V end lost 2 bases, the J end lost 5 bases, and 18 bases lay between the germline ends. The CDR3 DNA sequence: TGCGCCAGCAGCTTCCCGGGAGATCCTAAGCGAGATACGCAGTATTTT. Amino acids: CASSFPGDPKRDTQYF.

This chain connects TRBV5-4 to TRBJ2-2, with TRBD2 matching 7 bases. J was trimmed by 2 bases and V by 0 bases; bases with no gene match: 4. Per germline, CDR1 SGHNT and CDR2 YYREEE (reference sequence). The CDR3 is 16 residues long. This CDR3 is CASSLARGGNTGELFF. The DNA for the CDR3 is TGTGCCAGCAGCTTGGCCCGCGGGGGTAACACCGGGGAGCTGTTTTTT.

The genes are TRBV4-3 and TRBJ2-7; the match to TRBD1 covers 9 bases. Losses at the gene ends were 5 bases for V and 3 bases for J; bases not matched to a gene: 5. Germline CDR1 reads LGHNA; CDR2 reads YSLEER. The CDR3 contains 14 residues. In nucleotides, the CDR3 is TGCGCCAGCAGCAACGGACAGGGGCGCTACGAGCAGTACTTC. Translating gives CASSNGQGRYEQYF.